Following are 13 T cell receptor beta chains from one sample sequenced in a study of blood T cell repertoires in COVID-19. Repertoires were generated with immunoSEQ multiplex PCR, while TCRdb's copy carries only in-frame clones and drops some. The data contain approximately 190,000 clones, roughly four fifths of them singletons. Sequences were obtained from peripheral blood. These receptors were obtained from a human donor with acute or convalescent COVID-19. The donor label of this sample is uncertain.

This chain joins TRBV29-1 and TRBJ2-7; TRBD2 aligns across 10 bases. Germline V gene data show CDR1 as SQVTM and CDR2 as ANQGSEA. J gave up 7 bases and V 4 bases, and 13 bases lay outside the gene matches. This CDR3 is built from 15 residues. The CDR3 loop reads CSVAGDLAGVREQYF. As DNA, the CDR3 is TGCAGCGTTGCCGGGGATCTAGCGGGAGTGCGGGAGCAGTACTTC.

The chain has TRBV5-3 and TRBJ1-5; no definite D call. TRBV5-3 qualifies as an ORF whose function is uncertain. Trimming cost V 0 bases and J 2 bases, with 12 bases left between them. This CDR3 has 16 amino acids. The CDR3: CARSLAPHGGNQPQHF. As DNA, the CDR3 is TGTGCCAGAAGCTTGGCCCCACACGGGGGCAATCAGCCCCAGCATTTT.

This clone was seen only once. The J gene is TRBJ1-1, the V gene TRBV2; D is uncertain. V gave up 4 bases and J gave up 7 bases, with 7 bases separating them. Per the germline V gene, CDR1 is SNHLY and CDR2 is FYNNEI. The CDR3 length is 11 residues. This chain's CDR3 is CASSVGFEAFF. The CDR3, as DNA: TGTGCCAGCAGTGTCGGGTTTGAAGCTTTCTTT. The complete variable domain, with remaining parts taken from reference TRBV2 and TRBJ1-1, reads EPEVTQTPSHQVTQMGQEVILRCVPISNHLYFYWYRQILGQKVEFLVSFYNNEISEKSEIFDDQFSVERPDGSNFTLKIRSTKLEDSAMYFCASSVGFEAFFGQGTRLTVV.

V is TRBV6-4 and J is TRBJ2-3; TRBD2 matches 7 bases. Germline CDR1 and CDR2: MRHNA and SNTAGT. With 3 bases clipped from V and 3 bases from J, the junction kept 6 bases outside the gene matches. The CDR3 runs to 15 residues. Here the CDR3 DNA reads TGTGCCAGCAGTGAACGGGCCGGGAGGACAGATACGCAGTATTTT. Translated: CASSERAGRTDTQYF.

The chain carries TRBV28 and TRBJ2-5; TRBD2 agrees at 12 bases. CDR3 length: 15 amino acids. The J segment lost 5 bases and the V segment lost 4 bases, leaving 5 bases of the junction unmatched. Germline CDR1 MDHEN, CDR2 SYDVKM. CDR3 loop: CASSSPSGRGETQYF. As DNA, the CDR3 is TGTGCCAGCAGTTCACCTAGCGGGAGGGGGGAGACCCAGTACTTC.

V gene TRBV21-1 combines with J gene TRBJ1-4; TRBD1 is taken as the D call from the table, unchecked against the DNA. TRBV21-1 is a documented pseudogene. The CDR3 length is 13 residues. The CDR3 DNA sequence: TGTGCCAGCAGCAGGGAGACAGGGAGAAAACTGTTTTTT. Amino acid sequence: CASSRETGRKLFF.

The chain combines TRBV24-1 with TRBJ2-7; 14 bases are a match to TRBD2. V lost 5 bases to trimming and J lost 5 bases; unmatched junction nucleotides: 4. CDR1 is KGHDR, CDR2 SFDVKD, per germline. CDR3 length equals 15 residues. This CDR3 reads CATSVGTSGSHEQYF. The CDR3 bases are TGTGCCACCAGTGTCGGGACTAGCGGGAGCCACGAGCAGTACTTC.

This chain links TRBV27 with TRBJ1-4, with no clear D. This CDR3 contains 13 residues. Germline loops: CDR1 MNHEY, CDR2 SMNVEV (reference sequence). Trimming took 6 bases from V and 5 from J, leaving 10 bases between them. In DNA form, the CDR3 reads TGTGCCAGCAGCGAGCGGGAGAATGAAAAACTGTTTTTT. This gives the protein CASSERENEKLFF. Variable domain in full (rest from reference TRBV27 and TRBJ1-4): EAQVTQNPRYLITVTGKKLTVTCSQNMNHEYMSWYRQDPGLGLRQIYYSMNVEVTDKGDVPEGYKVSRKEKRNFPLILESPSPNQTSLYFCASSERENEKLFFGSGTQLSVL.

The rearrangement joins TRBV10-3 to TRBJ1-6; D remains unclear. V lost 4 bases and J 13 bases, leaving 11 bases between the germline ends. The CDR3 has 12 residues. Germline CDR1 ENHRY, CDR2 SYGVKD. CDR3 amino acids: CAISAGTGPLHF. The CDR3 region has the DNA TGTGCCATCAGTGCTGGAACGGGGCCCCTCCACTTT.

The chain uses TRBV27 and TRBJ2-2; tentative D call: TRBD1 (6 bases). Germline-derived CDR1 and CDR2 are MNHEY and SMNVEV (reference sequence). There are 15 residues in the CDR3. Between the trimmed V and J ends, which lost 4 bases and 2 bases, there was a span of 11 bases. CDR3 DNA sequence: TGTGCCAGCAGTTCAGGACAGATTAACACCGGGGAGCTGTTTTTT. It yields the protein CASSSGQINTGELFF.

The V gene is TRBV5-4, the J gene TRBJ1-6; 8 bases line up with TRBD1. Germline-derived CDR1 and CDR2 are SGHNT and YYREEE (reference sequence). The V segment lost 4 bases and the J segment 7 bases; nucleotides outside the gene matches: 4. The CDR3 spans 14 residues. The CDR3 coding sequence is TGTGCCAGCAGCCCGGGGACAGGAAATTCACCCCTCCACTTT. Protein: CASSPGTGNSPLHF.

This sequence joins TRBV5-1 and TRBJ2-7; 7 positions agree with TRBD1. CDR1 and CDR2 from the germline V gene are SGHRS and YFSETQ. The CDR3 length is 15 residues. V was pared by 4 bases and J by 1 base, with 8 bases of the junction left unmatched. In DNA form, the CDR3 reads TGCGCCAGCAGCGAGCCCGGGACAGTGTCCTACGAGCAGTACTTC. It translates to CASSEPGTVSYEQYF.

The V gene is TRBV28, the J gene TRBJ1-1; D may be TRBD1 (6 bases). This CDR3 comprises 12 residues. V was clipped by 2 bases and J by 11 bases, with 12 bases between them. Germline CDR1 and CDR2: MDHEN and SYDVKM. CDR3 coding DNA: TGTGCCAGCAGTTTAAACAGGGCCTTGGCTTTCTTT. Translating it yields CASSLNRALAFF.